One sample yielded the 31 T cell receptor beta chains listed below, sequenced in a study of blood T cells in healthy people across ages. Then a second PCR, running about 6 to 12 cycles, was carried out with a sample-barcoded 5' primer and a J-beta primer mix. A single record per CDR3 protein comes from TCRdb applying MiXCR to the 5' RACE reads. Of 650,000 to 800,000 distinct CDR3 sequences listed, roughly 44% were seen once; the top ten hold under 20%. The sequenced sample was blood. These receptors originate from a man aged 55-75 years in good health.

The gene calls are TRBV28 and TRBJ1-5, with TRBD1 as a possible D gene (5 bases). The CDR3 runs to 14 residues. V was cut by 8 bases and J by 5 bases, with 16 bases left in between. CDR1 is MDHEN and CDR2 is SYDVKM in the germline V gene. The CDR3 region has the DNA TGTGCCAGCCTATCAAGGACACCCTATCAGCCCCAGCATTTT. As protein: CASLSRTPYQPQHF.

In regard to this clonotype: The junction shows a germline mismatch at one end, possibly a read error. CDR3 protein: CASSQLQGANYGHTF. The CDR3 DNA sequence: TGCGCCAGCAGCCAACTACAGGGGGCAAATTATGGCCACACCTTC. This chain joins TRBV4-3 and TRBJ1-2; 9 bases are shared with TRBD1. CDR1 is LGHNA and CDR2 is YSLEER in the germline V gene. This CDR3 has 15 residues.

The rearrangement joins TRBV10-3 to TRBJ2-3, with a tentative D call TRBD2 (5 bases). The CDR3 consists of 13 residues. V was cut by 4 bases and J by 0 bases, with 5 bases left in between. Germline CDR1 is ENHRY and CDR2 is SYGVKD. The CDR3 region has the DNA TGTGCCATCAGTGCTAGCAGCACAGATACGCAGTATTTT. Its protein is CAISASSTDTQYF.

Details on this clonotype: Given a much more abundant clone one base away, this may be a read error. The V call is TRBV29-1, the J call TRBJ2-7, with a tentative D call TRBD2 (5 bases). Between the trimmed V and J ends, which lost 6 bases and 5 bases, there was a span of 11 bases. The CDR3 consists of 11 residues. Germline V gene lookup returns CDR1 SQVTM and CDR2 ANQGSEA. The CDR3 nucleotides read TGCAGCGTCAGCAGCGGCGACGAGCAGTACTTC. Translation: CSVSSGDEQYF.

The chain uses TRBV25-1 and TRBJ2-1; D may be TRBD2 (6 bases). The CDR3 spans 16 residues. Germline lookup yields CDR1 MGHDK and CDR2 SYGVNS. V was shortened by 3 bases and J by 3 bases, with 15 bases between the two germline ends. This CDR3 is CASSERLVGLYNEQFF. The DNA for the CDR3 is TGTGCCAGCAGTGAGCGACTAGTAGGGCTCTACAATGAGCAGTTCTTC.

This clonotype was observed a handful of times. The chain carries TRBV2 and TRBJ2-5; TRBD2 aligns across 12 bases. V lost 9 bases and J lost 4; bases outside the gene matches: 3. The CDR3 spans 13 residues. Germline CDR1 is SNHLY and CDR2 is FYNNEI. The DNA of the CDR3 is TGTGCCAGGCTACTAGCGGGGGGAGAGACCCAGTACTTC. It translates to CARLLAGGETQYF.

In its sample, this clonotype was seen a few times. The V gene is TRBV19, the J gene TRBJ2-7; maybe TRBD1 (5 bases). CDR1 LNHDA and CDR2 SQIVND come from the germline V gene (reference sequence). V was pared by 6 bases and J by 1 base, with 10 bases between. The CDR3 totals 13 residues. CDR3 protein: CASRGAGSYEQYF. The CDR3 nucleotides read TGTGCCAGTAGAGGGGCAGGTTCCTACGAGCAGTACTTC.

The chain carries TRBV4-2 and TRBJ1-1; no reliable D call. Trimming pared 0 bases from V and 12 bases from J, leaving 14 bases between. The V gene's germline CDR1 is LGHNA and CDR2 YNFKEQ. CDR3 length equals 13 residues. The CDR3 here is CASSQEARAEPFF. Here the CDR3 DNA reads TGTGCCAGCAGCCAAGAGGCGAGAGCAGAACCTTTCTTT.

This clonotype was found a few times. The genes are TRBV9 and TRBJ2-7; D gene uncertain. This CDR3 contains 14 residues. CDR1 and CDR2 from the germline V gene are SGDLS and YYNGEE. The V gene lost 2 bases and the J gene lost 1 base, with 10 bases spanning the gap. For the CDR3, the DNA is TGTGCCAGCAGCGTGGGCAAAGAATCCTACGAGCAGTACTTC. Residues: CASSVGKESYEQYF.

The chain recombines TRBV5-6 with TRBJ1-1, with D perhaps TRBD1 (5 bases). V lost 5 bases, J lost 3 bases, and 11 bases lay in between. This CDR3 spans 13 amino acids. In germline, CDR1 is SGHDT, CDR2 YYEEEE. This chain's CDR3 is CASSIRQYTEAFF. The CDR3 DNA reads TGTGCCAGCAGTATCAGACAGTACACTGAAGCTTTCTTT.

This clonotype showed up just a few times. The rearrangement links TRBV6-5 to TRBJ2-1; TRBD1 might be the D (6 bases). Trimming cost V 5 bases and J 8 bases, with 10 bases left between them. The CDR3 is 12 amino acids. Germline CDR1 MNHEY, CDR2 SVGAGI. The CDR3 DNA follows: TGTGCCAGCAGTGGGGACACGGATGAGCAGTTCTTC. Amino acid sequence: CASSGDTDEQFF.

With regard to this clonotype: This may be a read error, as it is one base from a much larger clone. The V and J genes are TRBV4-3 and TRBJ2-7; 8 bases map to TRBD1. The CDR3 extends over 15 amino acids. After removal of 3 bases from V and 0 bases from J, the junction contained 4 bases not matched to a gene. The germline V gene encodes CDR1 LGHNA and CDR2 YSLEER. The CDR3 spells CASSHDGTGSYEQYF. The CDR3 DNA follows: TGCGCCAGCAGCCATGACGGGACAGGCTCCTACGAGCAGTACTTC.

V and J are TRBV20-1 and TRBJ1-6; 7 nucleotides align to TRBD1. This CDR3 region has 13 residues. V lost 5 bases, J lost 5 bases, and 3 bases stayed unmatched. The germline gives CDR1 DFQATT, CDR2 SNEGSKA (reference sequence). CDR3 coding DNA: TGCAGTGCTCCGGGACAGAATAATTCACCCCTCCACTTT. Protein product: CSAPGQNNSPLHF.

Only one count was recorded for this clonotype. The chain employs TRBV6-2 or TRBV6-3 and TRBJ2-1; a possible D gene is TRBD2 (7 bases). The CDR3 has 15 amino acids. Trimming pared 6 bases from V and 6 bases from J, leaving 18 bases between. From germline, CDR1 is MNHEY and CDR2 SVGEGT. The CDR3 bases are TGTGCCAGCAGCACGCCTAGAGGGGGGGCCAATGAGCAGTTCTTC. Amino acid sequence: CASSTPRGGANEQFF.

This chain links TRBV7-9 with TRBJ1-5, with 9 bases matching TRBD1. V lost 5 bases, J lost 3 bases, and 8 bases stayed unmatched. This CDR3 has 16 residues. Germline V lookup: CDR1 SEHNR, CDR2 FQNEAQ (reference sequence). CDR3 residues: CASSHDRGGTNQPQHF. The CDR3 DNA reads as TGTGCCAGCAGCCACGACAGGGGGGGAACCAATCAGCCCCAGCATTTT.

The chain uses TRBV5-1 and TRBJ1-2; D ambiguous. The length of the CDR3 is 15 residues. Trimming took off 0 bases at V and 6 bases at J, with 15 bases between the two ends. Germline lookup yields CDR1 SGHRS and CDR2 YFSETQ. The CDR3 DNA reads TGCGCCAGCAGCTTGGGATCCAAGGGATACAATGGCTACACCTTC. Translated: CASSLGSKGYNGYTF.

This sequence joins TRBV6-2 or TRBV6-3 and TRBJ2-7, with 9 bases that match TRBD2. With 3 bases clipped from V and 2 bases from J, the junction kept 11 bases outside the gene matches. Germline CDR1 MNHEY, CDR2 SVGEGT. The CDR3 consists of 17 residues. The DNA for the CDR3 is TGTGCCAGCAGTTATGTAGCGGGGGCCGATTTGACCTACGAGCAGTACTTC. Amino acid sequence: CASSYVAGADLTYEQYF.

This sequence joins TRBV2 and TRBJ1-5; D is ambiguous. V was pared by 5 bases and J by 7 bases, with 12 bases between. CDR3 size: 13 residues. The germline gives CDR1 SNHLY, CDR2 FYNNEI. This chain's CDR3 is CASSKSEEQPQHF. CDR3 coding DNA: TGTGCCAGCAGTAAGTCGGAGGAGCAGCCCCAGCATTTT.

This clonotype appeared a few times. CDR3 loop: CASSYGQGFYGYTF. The CDR3 nucleotides are TGTGCCAGCAGTTACGGACAGGGTTTCTATGGCTACACCTTC. V and J are TRBV6-2 or TRBV6-3 and TRBJ1-2; 8 nucleotides align to TRBD1. CDR3 length: 14 residues. CDR1 is MNHEY and CDR2 is SVGEGT in the germline V gene. The ends lost 2 bases at V and 4 bases at J; junction bases unmatched: 3.

This chain uses TRBV21-1 with TRBJ2-7; TRBD2 is the table's D call, not checked against the DNA. TRBV21-1 is tagged as a pseudogene. This CDR3 comprises 17 residues. The CDR3: CASSSKGPGQNSYEQYF. DNA for the CDR3: TGTGCCAGCAGCTCGAAGGGCCCAGGACAGAACTCCTACGAGCAGTACTTC.

The chain links TRBV20-1 to TRBJ1-5; D is perhaps TRBD1 (5 bases). Trimming stripped 5 bases from V and 1 base from J, with 15 bases between. Germline CDR1 and CDR2: DFQATT and SNEGSKA (reference sequence). This CDR3 has 15 amino acids. CDR3 nucleotides: TGCAGTGCTTCTCAAGGGGCGGGAAGCAATCAGCCCCAGCATTTT. This translates into CSASQGAGSNQPQHF.

This clonotype was detected a few times. J is TRBJ2-1 and V is TRBV6-6, with TRBD2 matching 14 bases. The CDR3 runs 15 residues. V gave up 7 bases and J gave up 6 bases; unmatched junction bases: 5. Germline-derived CDR1 and CDR2 are MNHNY and SVGAGI (reference sequence). The CDR3 loop is CASTLGTSGGNEQFF. Written as DNA, the CDR3 is TGTGCCAGCACCCTGGGGACTAGCGGGGGCAATGAGCAGTTCTTC.

As for this clonotype: One end of the junction varies from germline; a read error may be responsible. V is TRBV3-1 and J is TRBJ2-5; a weak D match, TRBD1 (7 bases). The germline gives CDR1 LGHDT, CDR2 YNNKEL (reference sequence). The CDR3 has 16 amino acids. The CDR3: CASSRPGQVSGETRYF. In DNA, the CDR3 is TGTGCCAGCAGCCGACCCGGACAGGTTTCGGGGGAGACCCGGTACTTC.

This clonotype showed up just a few times. V usage is TRBV20-1 and J usage is TRBJ2-3; TRBD1 matches at 8 bases. This CDR3 is 15 amino acids long. The germline V gene has CDR1 DFQATT and CDR2 SNEGSKA (reference sequence). The ends lost 0 bases at V and 5 bases at J; junction bases unmatched: 7. The CDR3 reads CSARDGAGGKDTQYF. In DNA form, the CDR3 reads TGCAGTGCTAGAGATGGAGCAGGGGGCAAAGATACGCAGTATTTT.

V gene TRBV9 combines with J gene TRBJ2-7; weak D call: TRBD1 (5 bases). V was cut by 0 bases and J by 2 bases, with 12 bases left in between. Germline CDR1 reads SGDLS; CDR2 reads YYNGEE. The CDR3 loop spans 15 amino acids. CDR3 amino acids: CASSVARDSPYEQYF. The CDR3 coding sequence is TGTGCCAGCAGCGTAGCTCGCGACAGTCCCTACGAGCAGTACTTC.

As for this clonotype: A single base separates this from a much larger clone, so it may be a read error. In DNA form, the CDR3 reads TGTGCCAGCAGGGACAGCTCCTACAATGAGCAGTACTTC. Translation gives CASRDSSYNEQYF. J is TRBJ2-1 and V is TRBV12-3 or TRBV12-4; D may be TRBD1 (6 bases). The DNA end favors TRBJ2-7, so the J call may be wrong. This CDR3 contains 13 residues.

This clonotype showed up just a few times. V and J are TRBV27 and TRBJ2-2, with D unclear. The ends were cut back, 2 bases at V and 5 bases at J, with 6 bases in the middle. Germline CDR1 MNHEY, CDR2 SMNVEV (reference sequence). This CDR3 has 13 residues. This chain's CDR3 is CASSLKGTGELFF. The DNA of the CDR3 is TGTGCCAGCAGTTTAAAAGGAACCGGGGAGCTGTTTTTT.

This chain links TRBV20-1 with TRBJ2-3; 15 bases agree with TRBD2. With V trimmed by 5 bases and J by 5 bases, 8 bases remained unmatched. Germline CDR1 reads DFQATT; CDR2 reads SNEGSKA (reference sequence). The CDR3 spans 16 residues. The CDR3 region is CSAHSGLAGGIDTQYF. The CDR3 DNA follows: TGCAGTGCTCACTCTGGACTAGCGGGGGGGATAGATACGCAGTATTTT.

This clonotype was seen more than once but under ten times. The chain couples TRBV4-3 to TRBJ1-2; 7 nucleotides line up with TRBD1. Germline V gene data show CDR1 as LGHNA and CDR2 as YSLEER. This CDR3 has 16 amino acids. V trimming: 0 bases; J trimming: 0 bases; junction bases outside the gene matches: 4. The DNA for the CDR3 is TGCGCCAGCAGCCAAGATCCAGGGGGGCCTAACTATGGCTACACCTTC. Amino acid sequence: CASSQDPGGPNYGYTF.

This clonotype appeared many times. V and J are TRBV4-1 and TRBJ2-5, with D unclear. CDR3 size: 12 residues. In germline, CDR1 is MGHRA, CDR2 YSYEKL. Trimming stripped 0 bases from V and 5 bases from J, with 4 bases between. CDR3 in DNA: TGCGCCAGCAGCCAAGATTTCGAGACCCAGTACTTC. Residues: CASSQDFETQYF.

The V and J genes are TRBV29-1 and TRBJ2-7, with 8 bases fitting TRBD2. Germline values: CDR1 SQVTM, CDR2 ANQGSEA. V gave up 7 bases and J gave up 4 bases; unmatched junction bases: 12. The CDR3 length is 14 residues. Here the CDR3 reads CSAEGGGGSYEQYF. The CDR3 coding sequence is TGCAGCGCCGAGGGAGGCGGGGGGAGTTACGAGCAGTACTTC.